This record looks at one T cell receptor (beta chain) sequence and its context. What it binds is unknown. PCR used 60 Vbeta primers and 13 Jbeta primers. The method was immunoSEQ multiplex PCR; TCRdb's version includes in-frame clones alone and lacks a portion of them. The listing records tens of thousands of clones. The data derive from a study of cytomegalovirus exposure and HLA in healthy donors. Points from the study as a whole: Later on, a genetic analysis was performed. It linked a missense variant in DCLRE1C with V- and J-gene trimming of TCR beta. The analysis excluded some indistinguishable V segments, including TRBV6-2 and TRBV6-3. Later work showed greater clonal expansion in HLA-associated TCR beta chains than in equally common others.

V dropped 0 bases and J dropped 2; count of bases not matched to a gene: 5. Germline V gene data show CDR1 as SGHNT and CDR2 as YYREEE (reference sequence). The CDR3 covers 15 residues. This chain connects TRBV5-4 to TRBJ2-7, with TRBD2 matching 7 bases. Source material: PBMCs. This receptor was identified in a woman aged 25-40 years in good health and CMV-seropositive. The CDR3 sequence: CASSLDGGVTYEQYF. DNA for the CDR3: TGTGCCAGCAGCTTGGATGGGGGGGTTACCTACGAGCAGTACTTC.